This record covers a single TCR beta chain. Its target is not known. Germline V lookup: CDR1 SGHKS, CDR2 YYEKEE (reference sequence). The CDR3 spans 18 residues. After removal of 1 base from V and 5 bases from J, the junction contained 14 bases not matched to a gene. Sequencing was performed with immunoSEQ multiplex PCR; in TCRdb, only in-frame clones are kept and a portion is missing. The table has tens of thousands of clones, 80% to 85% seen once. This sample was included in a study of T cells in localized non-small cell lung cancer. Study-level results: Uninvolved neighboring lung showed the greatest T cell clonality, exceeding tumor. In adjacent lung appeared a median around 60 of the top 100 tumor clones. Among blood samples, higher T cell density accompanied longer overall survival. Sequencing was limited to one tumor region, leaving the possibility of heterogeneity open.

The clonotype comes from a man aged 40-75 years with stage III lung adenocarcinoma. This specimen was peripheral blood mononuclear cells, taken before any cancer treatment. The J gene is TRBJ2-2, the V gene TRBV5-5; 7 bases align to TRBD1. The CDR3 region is CASSLLAPGTAITGELFF. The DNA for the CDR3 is TGTGCCAGCAGCTTGCTCGCCCCCGGGACAGCAATTACCGGGGAGCTGTTTTTT. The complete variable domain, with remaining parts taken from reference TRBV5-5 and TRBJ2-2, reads DAGVTQSPTHLIKTRGQQVTLRCSPISGHKSVSWYQQVLGQGPQFIFQYYEKEERGRGNFPDRFSARQFPNYSSELNVNALLLGDSALYLCASSLLAPGTAITGELFFGEGSRLTVL.